This TCR beta chain comes out of a study of blood T cells in healthy people across ages. Study observations and caveats: A strong correlation was seen between TCR beta diversity and naive T cell percentage. Long-lived donors had more naive CD4+ cells and higher diversity than aged donors.

Donation came from healthy Caucasian individuals in Russia who were aged roughly 6 to 95. Per individual sample, total RNA of at least 5 micrograms was extracted. CDR3 length equals 16 residues. Per the germline V gene, CDR1 is SGHTA and CDR2 is FQGNSA. V lost 1 base and J 2 bases, leaving 9 bases between the germline ends. As for this clonotype: Its antigen is currently unknown.

It was with a sample-barcoded 5' primer and a J-beta primer mix that a second PCR of roughly 7 to 12 cycles was run. MiXCR, applied by TCRdb to the 5' RACE reads, yields one record per CDR3 protein. The table records around 670,000 distinct CDR3 sequences, around 31% of them present only once. This chain connects TRBV7-2 to TRBJ2-6; perhaps TRBD1 as D (6 bases). Sequencing was done on a sample of blood. The receptor was isolated from an elderly woman in good health. The CDR3 DNA reads TGTGCCAGCAGCTTAGACCACAGGGCTGGGGCCAACGTCCTGACTTTC. Its translation: CASSLDHRAGANVLTF.